Listed here are 16 T cell receptor beta chains from one sample, sequenced in a study of T-cell reconstitution after alpha-beta-depleted transplantation in children. Unique molecular identifiers were built into the TCRbeta library. TCRdb fed the PCR reads into MiXCR, producing one record per CDR3 protein. The profile shows fewer than 350,000 distinct CDR3 sequences, 11% of them singletons. The sequences come from peripheral blood, collected 180 days after TCRalphabeta/CD19-depleted stem cell transplant. The receptors were sampled from a male patient between 2 and 10 years old who had a stem cell transplant for chronic granulomatous disease, so the T cells may come from the graft donor.

The sample holds many counts of this clonotype. The chain uses TRBV11-1 and TRBJ2-2, with a weak D call TRBD1 (6 bases). V was clipped by 5 bases and J by 7 bases, with 14 bases between them. CDR1 and CDR2 from the germline V gene are SGHAT and FQDESV (reference sequence). The length of the CDR3 is 14 residues. CDR3 amino acids: CASSATGLGGELFF. The DNA for the CDR3 is TGTGCCAGCAGCGCTACAGGGCTTGGCGGGGAGCTGTTTTTT.

In its sample, this clonotype was seen many times. The rearrangement links TRBV7-3 to TRBJ2-5; D tentatively reads TRBD1 or TRBD2 (6 bases each). Trimming removed 4 bases from V and 1 base from J, with 7 bases in between. The CDR3 totals 13 residues. Germline loops: CDR1 SGHTA, CDR2 FQGTGA. The CDR3 loop reads CASSSGAQETQYF. The CDR3 DNA reads as TGTGCCAGCAGCTCGGGGGCCCAAGAGACCCAGTACTTC.

This clonotype was detected ten times or more. A read error may produce the germline difference seen at one junction end. This rearrangement joins TRBV12-3 or TRBV12-4 to TRBJ2-2, with TRBD1 identical over 7 bases. This CDR3 region has 12 residues. The CDR3 DNA sequence: TGTGCCAGCATTCCCGACGAGGGGGCGCTGTTTTTT. Translated: CASIPDEGALFF.

The V gene is TRBV24-1, the J gene TRBJ2-1, with D perhaps given as TRBD1 or TRBD2 (5 bases each). This CDR3 comprises 13 residues. Germline-derived CDR1 and CDR2 are KGHDR and SFDVKD. Trimming left V 0 bases short and J 7 bases short, with 6 bases between. CDR3 region: CATSDLWGNEQFF. CDR3 coding DNA: TGTGCCACCAGTGATTTGTGGGGGAATGAGCAGTTCTTC.

In this sample, this clonotype turned up many times. V usage is TRBV4-1 and J usage is TRBJ2-7; unclear D gene. Trimming removed 0 bases at V and 3 bases at J, with 12 bases between. The CDR3 loop spans 15 amino acids. Germline CDR1 and CDR2: MGHRA and YSYEKL. Written as DNA, the CDR3 is TGCGCCAGCAGCCAAGAAGGGATACAGAGCTACGAGCAGTACTTC. Translated, it gives CASSQEGIQSYEQYF.

The table lists this clonotype with many counts. The chain joins TRBV3-1 to TRBJ2-5; D is undetermined. In germline, CDR1 is LGHDT, CDR2 YNNKEL (reference sequence). V lost 1 base, J lost 5 bases, and 8 bases lay in between. This CDR3 has 13 residues. In DNA, the CDR3 is TGTGCCAGCAGCCAAGGGCTGCTGGAGACCCAGTACTTC. Amino acids: CASSQGLLETQYF.

This clonotype turned up a few times. V is TRBV5-4 and J is TRBJ2-5, with D tentatively TRBD1 or TRBD2 (6 bases each). The CDR3 runs 16 residues. Germline CDR1 SGHNT, CDR2 YYREEE (reference sequence). V lost 0 bases to trimming and J lost 5 bases, with 17 bases between them. CDR3 protein: CASSLAVGGPYETQYF. In nucleotides, the CDR3 is TGTGCCAGCAGCTTGGCCGTAGGGGGGCCGTACGAGACCCAGTACTTC.

This clonotype was observed at least ten times. This chain joins TRBV5-1 and TRBJ2-5; D is unresolved. The CDR3 is 12 residues long. V lost 5 bases and J 4 bases, leaving 9 bases between the germline ends. Germline V gene data show CDR1 as SGHRS and CDR2 as YFSETQ. The CDR3 spells CASSYDGETQYF. For the CDR3, the DNA is TGCGCCAGCAGTTATGACGGAGAGACCCAGTACTTC.

This clonotype showed up many times. The chain recombines TRBV20-1 with TRBJ2-3; 11 bases fit TRBD2. The CDR3 runs 16 residues. J lost 4 bases, V lost 5 bases, and 11 bases had no gene match. CDR1 DFQATT and CDR2 SNEGSKA come from the germline V gene (reference sequence). CDR3 coding DNA: TGCAGTGCTGCCGGGACTAGCGGAGAAGGGCCAGATACGCAGTATTTT. Protein sequence: CSAAGTSGEGPDTQYF.

On this clonotype: A read error may explain this, as a much larger clone is one base away. This rearrangement joins TRBV6-5 to TRBJ1-6; weak D call: TRBD1 (6 bases). Germline CDR1 is MNHEY and CDR2 is SVGAGI. The V gene lost 4 bases and the J gene lost 11 bases, with 15 bases spanning the gap. The CDR3 spans 14 residues. Written as DNA, the CDR3 is TGTGCCAGCAGTTTCGGACAGTGTGGGCCACCCCTCCACTTT. It translates to CASSFGQCGPPLHF.

V usage is TRBV12-3 or TRBV12-4 and J usage is TRBJ1-5; TRBD1 might be the D (5 bases). Trimming cost V 3 bases and J 0 bases, with 9 bases left between them. CDR3 length: 15 residues. CDR3 nucleotides: TGTGCCAGCAGTTTCGGGGGAGATAGCAATCAGCCCCAGCATTTT. This sequence encodes CASSFGGDSNQPQHF.

This clonotype was seen only once. Given a much more abundant clone one base away, this may be a read error. The rearrangement uses TRBV3-1 and TRBJ2-2; TRBD2 is a possible D gene (5 bases). The CDR3 contains 17 residues. In germline, CDR1 is LGHDT, CDR2 YNNKEL (reference sequence). This chain's CDR3 is CACSDREKGVGTGELFF. The CDR3 DNA sequence: TGTGCCTGCAGTGATCGCGAAAAGGGAGTTGGCACCGGGGAGCTGTTTTTT.

This clonotype has just a few counts. This sequence joins TRBV7-9 and TRBJ2-1; perhaps TRBD2 as D (6 bases). The CDR3 length is 15 residues. The V gene's germline CDR1 is SEHNR and CDR2 FQNEAQ (reference sequence). V dropped 0 bases and J dropped 8 bases, with 14 bases sitting between them. CDR3 loop: CASSLAAGIDYEQFF. The CDR3 bases are TGTGCCAGCAGCTTAGCGGCGGGAATAGACTATGAGCAGTTCTTC.

A few counts support this clonotype. The chain has TRBV12-3 or TRBV12-4 and TRBJ1-5; D uncertain. CDR3 length: 13 amino acids. The V gene lost 8 bases and the J gene lost 0 bases, with 8 bases spanning the gap. CDR3 in amino acids: CASRYSSNQPQHF. CDR3 DNA: TGTGCCAGCCGCTACAGTAGCAATCAGCCCCAGCATTTT.

The sample holds many counts of this clonotype. The chain carries TRBV29-1 and TRBJ1-4; 9 bases fit TRBD1. The length of the CDR3 is 16 residues. V was pared by 4 bases and J by 4 bases, with 10 bases of the junction left unmatched. From germline, CDR1 is SQVTM and CDR2 ANQGSEA. CDR3 bases: TGCAGCGTTGTGGGGGCGAAGGGACAGGGTAATGAAAAACTGTTTTTT. It encodes CSVVGAKGQGNEKLFF.

This clonotype was detected many times. This chain connects TRBV5-1 to TRBJ2-1; 9 bases agree with TRBD2. The CDR3 runs to 17 residues. V lost 4 bases, J lost 6 bases, and 14 bases stayed unmatched. Germline V gene lookup returns CDR1 SGHRS and CDR2 YFSETQ. The CDR3 bases are TGCGCCAGCAGCAAGATAAAGCTAGCGGGATCTTCCAATGAGCAGTTCTTC. It is translated as CASSKIKLAGSSNEQFF.